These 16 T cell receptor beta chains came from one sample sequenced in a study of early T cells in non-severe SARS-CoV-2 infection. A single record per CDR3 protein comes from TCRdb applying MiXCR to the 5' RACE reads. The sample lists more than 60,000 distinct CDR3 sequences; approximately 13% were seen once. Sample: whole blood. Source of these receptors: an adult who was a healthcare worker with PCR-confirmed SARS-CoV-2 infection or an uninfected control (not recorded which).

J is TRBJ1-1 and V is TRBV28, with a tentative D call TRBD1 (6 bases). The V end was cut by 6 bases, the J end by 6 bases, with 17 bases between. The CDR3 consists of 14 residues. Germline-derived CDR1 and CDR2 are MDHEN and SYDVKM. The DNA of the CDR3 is TGTGCCAGCAGCCCCCCGAGGGGGGTCGCTGAAGCTTTCTTT. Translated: CASSPPRGVAEAFF.

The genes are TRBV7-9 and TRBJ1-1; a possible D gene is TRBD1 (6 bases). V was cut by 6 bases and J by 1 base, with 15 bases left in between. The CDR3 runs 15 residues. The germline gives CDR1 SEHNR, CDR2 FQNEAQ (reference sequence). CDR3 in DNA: TGTGCCAGCAGTGCTTTGTGGACAGCGAACACTGAAGCTTTCTTT. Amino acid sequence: CASSALWTANTEAFF.

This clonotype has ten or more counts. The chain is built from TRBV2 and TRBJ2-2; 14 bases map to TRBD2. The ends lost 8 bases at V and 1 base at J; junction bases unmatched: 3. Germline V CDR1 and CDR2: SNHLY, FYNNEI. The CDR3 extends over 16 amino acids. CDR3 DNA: TGTGCCAGCCGCGGACTAGCGGGAGGGAACACCGGGGAGCTGTTTTTT. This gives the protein CASRGLAGGNTGELFF.

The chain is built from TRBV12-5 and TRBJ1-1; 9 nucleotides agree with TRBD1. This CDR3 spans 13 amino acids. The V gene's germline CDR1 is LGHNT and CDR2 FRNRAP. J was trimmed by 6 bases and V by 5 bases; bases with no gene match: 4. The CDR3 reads CASGPQGAPEAFF. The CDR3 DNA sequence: TGTGCTAGTGGTCCACAGGGGGCCCCTGAAGCTTTCTTT.

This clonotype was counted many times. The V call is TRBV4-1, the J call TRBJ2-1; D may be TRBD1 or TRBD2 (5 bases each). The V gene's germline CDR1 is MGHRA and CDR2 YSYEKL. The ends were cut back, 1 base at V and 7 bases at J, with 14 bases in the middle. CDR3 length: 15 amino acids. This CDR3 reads CASSQVASEGNEQFF. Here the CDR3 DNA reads TGCGCCAGCAGCCAAGTAGCCTCCGAGGGGAATGAGCAGTTCTTC.

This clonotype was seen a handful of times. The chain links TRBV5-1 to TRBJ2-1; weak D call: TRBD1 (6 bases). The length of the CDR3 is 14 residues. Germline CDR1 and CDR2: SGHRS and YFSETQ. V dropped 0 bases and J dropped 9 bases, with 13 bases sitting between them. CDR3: CASSLDRVTGEQFF. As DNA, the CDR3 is TGCGCCAGCAGCTTGGACAGGGTGACAGGTGAGCAGTTCTTC.

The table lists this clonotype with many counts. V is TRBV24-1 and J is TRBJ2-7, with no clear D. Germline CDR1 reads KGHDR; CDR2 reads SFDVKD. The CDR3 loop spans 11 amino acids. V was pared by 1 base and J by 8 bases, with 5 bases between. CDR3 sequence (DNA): TGTGCCACCAGTGATTTTGGTCAGCAGTACTTC. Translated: CATSDFGQQYF.

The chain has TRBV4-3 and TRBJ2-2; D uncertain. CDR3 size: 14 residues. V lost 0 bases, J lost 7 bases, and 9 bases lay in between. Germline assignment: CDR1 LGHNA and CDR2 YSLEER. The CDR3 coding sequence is TGCGCCAGCAGCCAAGACGTACTCGGCGGGGAGCTGTTTTTT. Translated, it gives CASSQDVLGGELFF.

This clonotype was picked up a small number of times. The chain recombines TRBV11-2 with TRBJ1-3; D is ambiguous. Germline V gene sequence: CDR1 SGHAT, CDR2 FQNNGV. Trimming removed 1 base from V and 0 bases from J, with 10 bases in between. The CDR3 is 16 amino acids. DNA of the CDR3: TGTGCCAGCAGCTTAGGCAGTACCTTCTCTGGAAACACCATATATTTT. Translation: CASSLGSTFSGNTIYF.

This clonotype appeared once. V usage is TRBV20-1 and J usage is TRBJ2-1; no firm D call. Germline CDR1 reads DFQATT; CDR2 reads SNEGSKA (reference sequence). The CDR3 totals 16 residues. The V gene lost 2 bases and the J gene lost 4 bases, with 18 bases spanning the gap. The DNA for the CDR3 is TGCAGTGCTAGACCCCGGTCGTCGATGGGATACAATGAGCAGTTCTTC. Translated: CSARPRSSMGYNEQFF.

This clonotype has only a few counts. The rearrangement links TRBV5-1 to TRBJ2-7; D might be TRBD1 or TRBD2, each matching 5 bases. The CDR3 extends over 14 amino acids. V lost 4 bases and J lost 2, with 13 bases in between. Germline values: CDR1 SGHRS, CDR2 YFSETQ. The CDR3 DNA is TGCGCCAGCAGCCCGGGAACGGGGCCCTACGAGCAGTACTTC. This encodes CASSPGTGPYEQYF.

The CDR3 DNA reads TGTGCCAGCAGTTTGGACGGAAGAATTTATGGCTACACCTTC. It is translated as CASSLDGRIYGYTF. The V gene is TRBV2, the J gene TRBJ1-2; D is unresolved. Trimming removed 5 bases from V and 5 bases from J, with 15 bases in between. The CDR3 runs 14 residues. Germline CDR1 and CDR2: SNHLY and FYNNEI. Looking up the rest from reference TRBV2 and TRBJ1-2 gives the full variable domain: EPEVTQTPSHQVTQMGQEVILRCVPISNHLYFYWYRQILGQKVEFLVSFYNNEISEKSEIFDDQFSVERPDGSNFTLKIRSTKLEDSAMYFCASSLDGRIYGYTFGSGTRLTVV.

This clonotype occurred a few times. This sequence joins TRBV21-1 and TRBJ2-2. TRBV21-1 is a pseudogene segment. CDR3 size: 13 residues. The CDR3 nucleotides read TGTGCCAGCAGCAAAGGGAACACCGGGGAGCTGTTTTTT. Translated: CASSKGNTGELFF.

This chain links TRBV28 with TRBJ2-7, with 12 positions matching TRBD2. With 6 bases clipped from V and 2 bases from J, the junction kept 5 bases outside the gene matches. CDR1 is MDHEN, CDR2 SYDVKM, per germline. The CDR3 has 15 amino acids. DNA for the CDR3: TGTGCCAGCAGCTCTTGGACTAGCGGGACCTACGAGCAGTACTTC. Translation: CASSSWTSGTYEQYF.

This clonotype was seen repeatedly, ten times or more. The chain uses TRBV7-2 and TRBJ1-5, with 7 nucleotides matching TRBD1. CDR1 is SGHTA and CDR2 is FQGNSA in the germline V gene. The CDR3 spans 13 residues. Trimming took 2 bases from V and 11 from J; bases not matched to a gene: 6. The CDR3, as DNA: TGTGCCAGCAGCTTACAGGGGGTGAAGGCCCAGCATTTT. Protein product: CASSLQGVKAQHF.

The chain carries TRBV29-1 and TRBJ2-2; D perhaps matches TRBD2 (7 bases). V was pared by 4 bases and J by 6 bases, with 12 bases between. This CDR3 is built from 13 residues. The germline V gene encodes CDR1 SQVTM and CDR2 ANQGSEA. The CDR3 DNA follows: TGCAGCGTTGTCGGGGGGCGCCCCGGGGAGCTGTTTTTT. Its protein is CSVVGGRPGELFF.